These 14 T cell receptor beta chains came from one sample sequenced in a study of T cells in Graves' hyperthyroidism and ophthalmopathy. The TCR beta CDR3 regions underwent amplification using RNA transcripts as the source. Researchers ran a first-round RT-PCR on the TCR CDR3 using the HTBI primer set. Via MiXCR, TCRdb re-called the multiplex PCR reads, giving one row per CDR3 protein. The profile shows about 580,000 distinct CDR3 sequences, 46% of them singletons. Sequencing was done on a sample of peripheral blood or thyroid tissue (not recorded which). The origin of the receptors is a woman under 30 with Graves' hyperthyroidism.

This clonotype was counted a few times. V is TRBV30 and J is TRBJ1-3; possible D gene TRBD1, 5 bases. The CDR3 sequence is 15 residues long. Germline CDR1 is GTSNPN and CDR2 is SVGIG (reference sequence). The V end lost 2 bases, the J end lost 0 bases, and 11 bases lay between the germline ends. In nucleotides, the CDR3 is TGTGCCTGGAGTAAGGGACGGATCTCTGGAAACACCATATATTTT. The encoded protein is CAWSKGRISGNTIYF.

This clonotype was observed once. This chain joins TRBV7-2 and TRBJ2-5, with 12 bases fitting TRBD2. Germline CDR1 and CDR2: SGHTA and FQGNSA. The CDR3 sequence is 12 residues long. Unmatched junction bases numbered 4, after V lost 4 bases and J lost 13 bases. The CDR3 nucleotides read TGTGCCAGCAGCTCGGGACTAGCGGGTGGGTACTTC. Amino acids: CASSSGLAGGYF.

This clonotype has a handful of counts. The rearrangement links TRBV18 to TRBJ1-1, with TRBD1 matching 12 bases. This CDR3 comprises 14 residues. The germline V gene has CDR1 KGHSH and CDR2 LQKENI. J was trimmed by 2 bases and V by 6 bases; bases with no gene match: 1. The CDR3 DNA sequence: TGTGCCAGCTCGGGACAGGGGGCAAACACTGAAGCTTTCTTT. Translation: CASSGQGANTEAFF. Variable domain in full (rest from reference TRBV18 and TRBJ1-1): NAGVMQNPRHLVRRRGQEARLRCSPMKGHSHVYWYRQLPEEGLKFMVYLQKENIIDESGMPKERFSAEFPKEGPSILRIQQVVRGDSAAYFCASSGQGANTEAFFGQGTRLTVV.

As regards this clonotype: Being one base from a much bigger clone, this may be a read error. The V and J genes are TRBV6-2 or TRBV6-3 and TRBJ2-7; TRBD1 matches 7 bases. The CDR3 is made up of 14 amino acids. The germline CDR1 and CDR2 sequences are MNHEY and SVGEGT. The CDR3 nucleotides are TGTGCCAGCAGTACACTCGACAGGGCCGACGAGCAGTGCTTC. Encoded protein: CASSTLDRADEQCF.

A note on this clonotype: A much bigger clone sits one base away, suggesting this may be a read error. The V call is TRBV7-9, the J call TRBJ2-5, with 9 bases lining up with TRBD1. CDR1 is SEHNR and CDR2 is FQNEAQ in the germline V gene (reference sequence). The CDR3 length is 15 residues. V was pared by 3 bases and J by 5 bases, with 7 bases of the junction left unmatched. The CDR3 region is CASSFIQGAGETQYF. In nucleotides, the CDR3 is TGTGCCAGCAGCTTCATACAGGGGGCCGGGGAGACCCAGTACTTC.

The table lists this clonotype with a few counts. V is TRBV7-3 and J is TRBJ1-1; no clear D gene. Germline assignment: CDR1 SGHTA and CDR2 FQGTGA. The length of the CDR3 is 17 residues. Trimming left V 8 bases short and J 0 bases short, with 22 bases between. The CDR3 spells CASSPPGRARMNTEAFF. As DNA, the CDR3 is TGTGCCAGCTCACCACCCGGTAGGGCGCGCATGAACACTGAAGCTTTCTTT. The full variable domain, in which reference TRBV7-3 and TRBJ1-1 provide the parts outside the CDR3, is GAGVSQTPSNKVTEKGKYVELRCDPISGHTALYWYRQSLGQGPEFLIYFQGTGAADDSGLPNDRFFAVRPEGSVSTLKIQRTERGDSAVYLCASSPPGRARMNTEAFFGQGTRLTVV.

This clonotype has at least ten counts. The chain is built from TRBV5-1 and TRBJ2-2, with D perhaps given as TRBD1 or TRBD2 (5 bases each). The CDR3 is made up of 15 amino acids. The germline gives CDR1 SGHRS, CDR2 YFSETQ. V was pared by 4 bases and J by 4 bases, with 14 bases between. The CDR3 protein is CASSANLGTTGELFF. The CDR3 nucleotides read TGCGCCAGCAGCGCGAACTTAGGGACCACCGGGGAGCTGTTTTTT. Drawing the rest from reference TRBV5-1 and TRBJ2-2, the complete variable domain is KAGVTQTPRYLIKTRGQQVTLSCSPISGHRSVSWYQQTPGQGLQFLFEYFSETQRNKGNFPGRFSGRQFSNSRSEMNVSTLELGDSALYLCASSANLGTTGELFFGEGSRLTVL.

V and J are TRBV20-1 and TRBJ1-6; possibly TRBD1 for D (6 bases). Per germline, CDR1 DFQATT and CDR2 SNEGSKA (reference sequence). The CDR3 totals 16 residues. The V gene lost 1 base and the J gene lost 6 bases, with 16 bases spanning the gap. The CDR3 coding sequence is TGCAGTGCTAGAGTACAAGGGGGGGGGCGTAATTCACCCCTCCACTTT. This encodes CSARVQGGGRNSPLHF.

A word on this clonotype: A read error is possible here, since a much larger clone lies one base away. This sequence joins TRBV14 and TRBJ2-1, with 10 bases lining up with TRBD1. Germline-derived CDR1 and CDR2 are SGHDN and FVKESK. CDR3 length equals 17 residues. Trimming took 5 bases from V and 10 from J; bases not matched to a gene: 17. This chain's CDR3 is CASSTRQGASPSYEQFF. CDR3 DNA: TGTGCCAGCAGCACCCGACAGGGGGCGAGTCCTTCCTACGAGCAGTTCTTC.

On this clonotype itself: A clone one base away is much larger, so this may be a read error. The chain is built from TRBV15 and TRBJ2-7, with D possibly TRBD2 on 5 matching bases. This CDR3 comprises 17 residues. Germline loops: CDR1 LNHNV, CDR2 YYDKDF (reference sequence). V was cut by 5 bases and J by 3 bases, with 23 bases left in between. The CDR3 protein is CATSLLTGISAFYEQYF. Written as DNA, the CDR3 is TGTGCCACCAGCCTTCTTACCGGGATTAGCGCCTTCTACGAGCAGTACTTC.

The chain uses TRBV18 and TRBJ1-3; TRBD1 agrees at 11 bases. This CDR3 comprises 16 residues. V was clipped by 0 bases and J by 3 bases; unmatched bases: 1. CDR1 KGHSH and CDR2 LQKENI come from the germline V gene. CDR3 region: CASSPPDRGRGNTIYF. CDR3 bases: TGTGCCAGCTCACCACCGGACAGGGGGCGTGGAAACACCATATATTTT.

In its sample, this clonotype was seen many times. The chain carries TRBV29-1 and TRBJ2-2; 7 bases align to TRBD1. In germline, CDR1 is SQVTM, CDR2 ANQGSEA. This CDR3 spans 13 amino acids. V was clipped by 5 bases and J by 1 base; unmatched bases: 1. Written as DNA, the CDR3 is TGCAGCGTTCGGACAGGGAACACCGGGGAGCTGTTTTTT. Its protein is CSVRTGNTGELFF.

Many counts were recorded for this clonotype. This chain uses TRBV18 with TRBJ2-7; no clear D gene. CDR1 is KGHSH, CDR2 LQKENI, per germline. V lost 1 base and J 5 bases, leaving 15 bases between the germline ends. This CDR3 region has 15 residues. The CDR3 nucleotides are TGTGCCAGCTCACCACATGGGGTATCTGTGCACGAGCAGTACTTC. Translating gives CASSPHGVSVHEQYF.

This clonotype occurred many times. V and J are TRBV19 and TRBJ1-5; D might be TRBD1 (5 bases). V gave up 10 bases and J gave up 0 bases, with 25 bases separating them. The CDR3 has 18 amino acids. Germline V gene data show CDR1 as LNHDA and CDR2 as SQIVND (reference sequence). The CDR3 nucleotides read TGTGCCACCAACCACCAAGGACACGAACCTTATAGCAATCAGCCCCAGCATTTT. Residues: CATNHQGHEPYSNQPQHF.